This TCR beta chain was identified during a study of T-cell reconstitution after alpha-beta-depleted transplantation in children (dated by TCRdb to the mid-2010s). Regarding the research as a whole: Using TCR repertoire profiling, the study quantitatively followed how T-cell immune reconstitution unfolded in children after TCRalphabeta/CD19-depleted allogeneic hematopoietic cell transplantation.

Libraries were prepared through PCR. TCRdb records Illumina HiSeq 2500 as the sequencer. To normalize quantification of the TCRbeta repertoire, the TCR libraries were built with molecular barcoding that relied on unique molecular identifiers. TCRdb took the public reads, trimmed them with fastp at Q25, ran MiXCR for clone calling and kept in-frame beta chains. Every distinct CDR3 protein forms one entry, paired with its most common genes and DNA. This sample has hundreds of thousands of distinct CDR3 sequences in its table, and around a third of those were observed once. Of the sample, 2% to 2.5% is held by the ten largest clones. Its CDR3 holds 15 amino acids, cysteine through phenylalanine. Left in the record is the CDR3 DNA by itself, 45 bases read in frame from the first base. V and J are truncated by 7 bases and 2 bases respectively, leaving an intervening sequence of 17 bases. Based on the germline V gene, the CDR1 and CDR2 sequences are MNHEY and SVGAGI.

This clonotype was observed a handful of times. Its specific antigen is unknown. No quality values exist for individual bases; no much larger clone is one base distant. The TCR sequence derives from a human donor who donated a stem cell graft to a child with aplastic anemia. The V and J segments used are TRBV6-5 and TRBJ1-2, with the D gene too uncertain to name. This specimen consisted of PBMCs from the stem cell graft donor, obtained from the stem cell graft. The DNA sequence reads TGTGCCAGCAAAGAGGGTTCGACTTGGAACTATGGCTACACCTTC. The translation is CASKEGSTWNYGYTF.